This T cell receptor (beta chain) emerged from a study of blood T cell repertoires in COVID-19. Study background: Italy, Spain and the United States were the sources of the convalescent and acute COVID-19 samples. Nucleic acid was either cDNA or gDNA, and it came from T cells, B-cell-depleted T cells, or PBMCs.

In the source study's methods: Reference gene primer amplification yielded estimated nucleated cell counts. Generated by immunoSEQ multiplex PCR, the TCRdb table keeps only in-frame clones and is missing some. That table is the source of V, J and clone size, and D and trimming were worked out from the DNA. The sample has tens of thousands of clones, around four fifths seen once. Source material: peripheral blood. This sequence was found in a human donor in a cohort sampled during active COVID-19.

This chain's CDR3 is CASSWDRGLNTEAFF. The CDR3 nucleotides are TGTGCCAGCAGCTGGGACAGGGGATTGAACACTGAAGCTTTCTTT. V and J are TRBV11-2 and TRBJ1-1, with 10 bases aligning to TRBD1. V shed 4 bases, J shed 0 bases, and the junction held 2 bases outside the gene matches. CDR1 SGHAT and CDR2 FQNNGV come from the germline V gene. The CDR3 contains 15 residues.